The clone carrying this TCR beta chain is a singleton in its sample. Its antigen is still unknown. Germline is not matched at one junction end, which may reflect a read error. This sample was included in a study of T-cell memory formation after mild COVID-19. Study-level points and caveats: The authors did not confirm SARS-CoV-2 specificity of second-wave clones peaking day 37.

The 5'RACE method, run with constant-segment primers, produced TCR alpha and TCR beta cDNA libraries (carrying sample barcodes and UMIs). TCRdb processed the 5' RACE reads anew with MiXCR; each CDR3 protein has one entry. The data hold hundreds of thousands of distinct CDR3 sequences, with about a fifth observed a single time. Source material: PBMCs or a T cell subset sorted from them (not recorded which). The TCR sequence derives from an adult woman who had mild COVID-19 (a few samples of this study predate the infection). Cell type and time point are not known.

In DNA, the CDR3 is TGTGCCAGTAGTATATCCCCCACAGGCGGGGAAACTGAAGCTTTATTT. This codes for CASSISPTGGETEALF. This chain uses TRBV19 with TRBJ1-1; perhaps TRBD1 as D (5 bases). Per the germline V gene, CDR1 is LNHDA and CDR2 is SQIVND (reference sequence). This CDR3 is 16 amino acids long. Using reference TRBV19 and TRBJ1-1 for the parts outside the CDR3, the full variable domain is DGGITQSPKYLFRKEGQNVTLSCEQNLNHDAMYWYRQDPGQGLRLIYYSQIVNDFQKGDIAEGYSVSREKKESFPLTVTSAQKNPTAFYLCASSISPTGGETEALFGQGTRLTVV.